These 23 T cell receptor beta chains were all obtained from the same sample, sequenced in a study of regulatory T cells in long-lasting Graves disease. Building of the TCR beta libraries involved iRepertoire HTBI primers and Arm-PCR of CDR3 regions. TCRdb analysed the multiplex PCR reads with MiXCR anew, one entry per CDR3 protein. The sample shows hundreds of thousands of distinct CDR3 sequences, about 16% of them seen only once. Noted time point: newly diagnosed GD, antithyroid drugs for less than 3 months. Isolated PBMC RNA provided the starting material for the TCR library. These sequences were also reported in another study, on T cells in Graves' hyperthyroidism and ophthalmopathy.

The material was peripheral blood mononuclear cells (PBMCs), obtained at new diagnosis, from a patient treated with antithyroid drugs. Receptors originate from a woman aged 35-65 years with Graves disease.

The rearrangement joins TRBV7-8 to TRBJ1-4; D may be TRBD1 (5 bases). V was pared by 3 bases and J by 6 bases, with 8 bases between. CDR3 length: 13 residues. Germline V gene sequence: CDR1 SGHVS, CDR2 FQNEAQ. The CDR3 spells CASSLPRDEKLFF. In nucleotides, the CDR3 is TGTGCCAGCAGCTTGCCCAGGGATGAAAAACTGTTTTTT.

This clonotype was observed a handful of times. This chain links TRBV6-5 with TRBJ2-5, with a weak D call TRBD1 (6 bases). Germline V gene data show CDR1 as MNHEY and CDR2 as SVGAGI. The V end lost 4 bases, the J end lost 3 bases, and 15 bases lay between the germline ends. This CDR3 contains 15 residues. In DNA form, the CDR3 reads TGTGCCAGCAGTTTCAGGGGCGAGGCGAAAGAGACCCAGTACTTC. Its translation: CASSFRGEAKETQYF.

This clonotype turned up a few times. A junction end diverges from the germline sequence, so it may reflect a read error. The chain employs TRBV19 and TRBJ2-7; unclear D gene. CDR1 and CDR2 (germline): LNHDA, SQIVND (reference sequence). The CDR3 spans 9 residues. CDR3 in amino acids: CASSTFALF. CDR3 in DNA: TGTGCCAGTAGTACCTTTGCCTTGTTC.

J is TRBJ1-3 and V is TRBV10-3; D ambiguous. The CDR3 length is 12 residues. Germline CDR1 ENHRY, CDR2 SYGVKD. Trimming took off 7 bases at V and 0 bases at J, with 4 bases between the two ends. CDR3 loop: CAIMSSGNTIYF. In DNA, the CDR3 is TGTGCCATCATGAGCTCTGGAAACACCATATATTTT.

This clonotype was detected only a few times. The rearrangement links TRBV24-1 to TRBJ2-3, with TRBD2 matching 9 bases. Trimming cost V 4 bases and J 2 bases; bases outside gene matches: 9. The CDR3 extends over 17 amino acids. Germline V gene sequence: CDR1 KGHDR, CDR2 SFDVKD. The CDR3 sequence: CATSDPPGGGATDTQYF. CDR3 DNA: TGTGCCACCAGTGACCCCCCGGGCGGGGGGGCCACAGATACGCAGTATTTT.

This chain joins TRBV6-2 or TRBV6-3 and TRBJ1-6, with 7 bases lining up with TRBD1. Germline V gene data show CDR1 as MNHEY and CDR2 as SVGEGT. This CDR3 comprises 13 residues. With 6 bases clipped from V and 10 bases from J, the junction kept 6 bases outside the gene matches. The CDR3 coding sequence is TGTGCCAGCAGCCAAACAGGGGTGTCACCCCTCCACTTT. Protein sequence: CASSQTGVSPLHF.

This clonotype was seen ten or more times. The chain uses TRBV5-1 and TRBJ1-1; 7 bases match TRBD1. The CDR3 is 15 residues long. Per the germline V gene, CDR1 is SGHRS and CDR2 is YFSETQ. V trimming: 4 bases; J trimming: 4 bases; junction bases outside the gene matches: 10. The CDR3 sequence: CASSPSHRGRTEAFF. The CDR3 DNA follows: TGCGCCAGCAGCCCAAGCCACAGGGGTCGCACTGAAGCTTTCTTT.

This clonotype was seen ten or more times. The chain combines TRBV7-9 with TRBJ2-2, with 7 bases identical to TRBD2. CDR3 size: 16 residues. Unmatched junction bases numbered 7, after V lost 3 bases and J lost 3 bases. CDR1 is SEHNR and CDR2 is FQNEAQ in the germline V gene (reference sequence). The CDR3 nucleotides read TGTGCCAGCAGCTTCTCGATGGCGGGGGACACCGGGGAGCTGTTTTTT. Translated: CASSFSMAGDTGELFF.

This clonotype was recorded a few times. V is TRBV19 and J is TRBJ2-3; D unclear. CDR3 length equals 12 residues. The V gene's germline CDR1 is LNHDA and CDR2 SQIVND (reference sequence). Trimming took 4 bases from V and 10 from J, leaving 12 bases between them. Here the CDR3 DNA reads TGTGCCAGTAGTACTCCCGAAGTTGCGCAGTATTTT. As protein: CASSTPEVAQYF.

V is TRBV5-1 and J is TRBJ2-2; tentatively, D is TRBD1 (6 bases). The CDR3 spans 15 residues. CDR1 is SGHRS and CDR2 is YFSETQ in the germline V gene. Trimming took 1 base from V and 5 from J, leaving 12 bases between them. CDR3 coding DNA: TGCGCCAGCAGCTTGCGACAGGATCCGACCGGGGAGCTGTTTTTT. Amino acids: CASSLRQDPTGELFF.

In this sample, this clonotype turned up many times. The chain has TRBV14 and TRBJ1-1; 7 bases are a match to TRBD1. J was trimmed by 1 base and V by 7 bases; bases with no gene match: 9. The germline V gene has CDR1 SGHDN and CDR2 FVKESK. The CDR3 runs to 15 residues. The CDR3 sequence is CASTLTGAANTEAFF. In nucleotides, the CDR3 is TGTGCCAGCACCCTTACAGGGGCCGCGAACACTGAAGCTTTCTTT.

This clonotype appeared many times. This chain connects TRBV12-3 or TRBV12-4 to TRBJ2-7; 9 bases align to TRBD2. The CDR3 is 15 amino acids. The V segment lost 6 bases and the J segment 0 bases; nucleotides outside the gene matches: 6. The CDR3 is CASSLSGGPSYEQYF. The CDR3, as DNA: TGTGCCAGCAGCCTGAGCGGGGGGCCCTCCTACGAGCAGTACTTC.

Concerning this clonotype itself: A much larger clone differs from this one at a single base, so this may be a read error. The J gene is TRBJ1-1, the V gene TRBV11-3; no firm D call. The germline gives CDR1 SGHNT, CDR2 YENEEA. The CDR3 covers 15 residues. DNA for the CDR3: TGTGCCGGCAGCTTGAGACCGACGGAATACCTTGAAGCTTTCTTT. Protein product: CAGSLRPTEYLEAFF.

The gene calls are TRBV4-2 and TRBJ2-1; 8 bases align to TRBD2. After removal of 4 bases from V and 12 bases from J, the junction contained 8 bases not matched to a gene. The CDR3 extends over 13 amino acids. The V gene's germline CDR1 is LGHNA and CDR2 YNFKEQ. The CDR3 nucleotides read TGTGCCAGCAGCCCTACTAGCGGAGTACGGCAGTTCTTC. It yields the protein CASSPTSGVRQFF.

To note about this clonotype: One end of the junction does not line up with germline, which may come from a read error. The gene calls are TRBV4-1 and TRBJ1-1; maybe TRBD1 (5 bases). The CDR3 extends over 15 amino acids. Germline CDR1 is MGHRA and CDR2 is YSYEKL. CDR3 sequence reads: CASSHGLQTVTEAFF. CDR3 nucleotide sequence: TGTGCCAGCAGCCACGGGTTACAGACAGTAACTGAAGCTTTCTTT.

The genes are TRBV30 and TRBJ2-2; 7 bases agree with TRBD1. Germline CDR1 is GTSNPN and CDR2 is SVGIG (reference sequence). CDR3 length: 13 amino acids. V shed 4 bases, J shed 4 bases, and the junction held 3 bases outside the gene matches. The CDR3 DNA sequence: TGTGCCTGGAAGAGACAGGGCACCGGGGAGCTGTTTTTT. Encoded protein: CAWKRQGTGELFF.

The CDR3 bases are TGTGCCAGCAGTTTAAGCCTAGCGGGGAGTGAGCAGTACTTC. Its protein is CASSLSLAGSEQYF. V is TRBV12-3 or TRBV12-4 and J is TRBJ2-7, with TRBD2 identical over 9 bases. Unmatched junction bases numbered 6, after V lost 2 bases and J lost 7 bases. There are 14 residues in the CDR3.

This clonotype has only a few counts. J is TRBJ2-2 and V is TRBV12-3 or TRBV12-4; 11 bases line up with TRBD2. This CDR3 region has 15 residues. Trimming removed 7 bases from V and 3 bases from J; junction bases left unmatched: 4. In DNA, the CDR3 is TGTGCCAGCACCGTACTAGCGGGGGACACCGGGGAGCTGTTTTTT. The encoded protein is CASTVLAGDTGELFF.

Many counts were recorded for this clonotype. CDR3 loop: CASSQVPGAGELFF. Written as DNA, the CDR3 is TGTGCCAGCAGCCAAGTACCGGGGGCCGGGGAGCTGTTTTTT. J is TRBJ2-2 and V is TRBV3-1; maybe TRBD2 (6 bases). This CDR3 has 14 amino acids. V lost 1 base to trimming and J lost 6 bases, with 9 bases between them. The germline V gene has CDR1 LGHDT and CDR2 YNNKEL (reference sequence).

The chain recombines TRBV5-1 with TRBJ2-6; D gene unclear. This CDR3 is 17 amino acids long. V was clipped by 3 bases and J by 0 bases, with 13 bases between them. The germline gives CDR1 SGHRS, CDR2 YFSETQ. The CDR3 spells CASSYLPGDSGANVLTF. The CDR3 DNA reads as TGCGCCAGCAGCTACCTCCCCGGAGACTCTGGGGCCAACGTCCTGACTTTC.

This clonotype was detected ten times or more. The genes are TRBV5-1 and TRBJ2-1; possibly TRBD1 for D (6 bases). The germline V and J ends were trimmed by 2 bases and 3 bases, with 9 bases remaining between them. CDR1 and CDR2 from the germline V gene are SGHRS and YFSETQ. The CDR3 runs 14 residues. CDR3 nucleotides: TGCGCCAGCAGCTTAGGGGGTGACTACAATGAGCAGTTCTTC. It specifies CASSLGGDYNEQFF.

This clonotype came up many times. This chain links TRBV9 with TRBJ2-3; D not certain. Trimming cost V 0 bases and J 2 bases, with 10 bases left between them. This CDR3 has 15 amino acids. Germline assignment: CDR1 SGDLS and CDR2 YYNGEE. CDR3 DNA: TGTGCCAGCAGCGTAGATCCGGGTACCACAGATACGCAGTATTTT. It translates to CASSVDPGTTDTQYF.

The V gene is TRBV4-2, the J gene TRBJ2-3, with TRBD2 matching 9 bases. The germline CDR1 and CDR2 sequences are LGHNA and YNFKEQ. V shed 1 base and J 1 base; nucleotides not matched to a gene: 9. This CDR3 region has 18 residues. DNA of the CDR3: TGTGCCAGCAGCCAAGGATCCAGCGGGGGGTTGGGCACAGATACGCAGTATTTT. Translation gives CASSQGSSGGLGTDTQYF.